This TCR beta chain was identified in a study of human T cells and chemical hapten exposure. Whole-study context: Patients, predominantly female, presented with alopecia areata, totalis or universalis.

Findings and limits, study-wide: Among expanded TCRs, significantly more large CDR3 similarity clusters formed than among controls.

TCRdb independently ran MiXCR on the RACE reads; one entry per CDR3 protein. The profile shows tens of thousands of distinct CDR3 sequences, approximately 10% of them singletons. This clonotype showed up many times. Its matching antigen is unknown. The germline gives CDR1 SGHNT, CDR2 YYREEE (reference sequence). Trimming pared 2 bases from V and 6 bases from J, leaving 8 bases between. This CDR3 has 13 residues. Time point reported: patch test 2, 6 weeks after DPC sensitization. Treatment described: therapeutic diphenylcyclopropenone sensitization with weekly scalp DPC. The specimen comprised whole blood, sampled in connection with sensitization to the hapten diphenylcyclopropenone (DPC). The chain uses TRBV5-4 and TRBJ2-2; weak D call: TRBD2 (5 bases). This clonotype originated in a man aged 40-55 years with alopecia areata. Some clones in this sample may be carry-over from other donors' samples. The CDR3 nucleotides are TGTGCCAGCAGCTTACAACTAGCCGGGGAGCTGTTTTTT. Its protein product is CASSLQLAGELFF.